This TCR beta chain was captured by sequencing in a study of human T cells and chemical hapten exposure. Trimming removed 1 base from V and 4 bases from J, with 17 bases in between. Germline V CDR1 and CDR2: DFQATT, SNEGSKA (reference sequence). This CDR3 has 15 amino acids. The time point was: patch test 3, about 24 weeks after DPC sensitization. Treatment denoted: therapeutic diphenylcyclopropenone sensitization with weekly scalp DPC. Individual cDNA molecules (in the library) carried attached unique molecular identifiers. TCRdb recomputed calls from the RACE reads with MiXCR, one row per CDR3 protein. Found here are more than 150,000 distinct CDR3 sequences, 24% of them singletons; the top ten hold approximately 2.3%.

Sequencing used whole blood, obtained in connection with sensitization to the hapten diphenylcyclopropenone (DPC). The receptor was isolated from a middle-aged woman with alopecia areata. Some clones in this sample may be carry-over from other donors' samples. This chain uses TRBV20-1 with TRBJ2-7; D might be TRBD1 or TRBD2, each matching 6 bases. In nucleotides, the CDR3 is TGCAGTGCTAGAGTAACGGGGGCAGACCTTTACGAGCAGTACTTC. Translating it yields CSARVTGADLYEQYF.